A selection of T cell receptor beta chains follows, all from one sample in a study of shared clonotypes between healthy human individuals. The table came from immunoSEQ multiplex PCR; TCRdb's copy has only in-frame clones and leaves some out. The sample gives about half a million clones, about 84% of which show up once; roughly 13% is in the top ten. Sequencing was carried out using PBMCs. The receptors originated from a woman aged 40 to 50 in good health. Some clones in this sample may be carry-over from other donors' samples. The CDR3 runs from the conserved cysteine through the conserved F or W. The D gene is left open where the match is weak. The size field is filled for only some rows; it gives once, few, many or a size class.

d_gene,v_gene,abundance,j_gene,CDR3aa,CDR3nt
.,TRBV4-1,.,TRBJ1-4,CASSQVQQGLFF,TGCGCCAGCAGCCAAGTTCAACAAGGGCTGTTTTTT
.,TRBV18,.,TRBJ2-7,CASSPLEYRGYEQYF,TGTGCCAGCTCACCGTTGGAATATCGGGGTTACGAGCAGTACTTC
.,TRBV11-2,few,TRBJ1-3,CASSSVDTIYF,TGTGCCAGCAGCTCCGTGGACACCATATATTTT
.,TRBV7-9,.,TRBJ2-5,CASSLVLARETQYF,TGTGCCAGCAGCTTAGTACTAGCTCGGGAGACCCAGTACTTC
.,TRBV27,.,TRBJ2-2,CASSLSARNTGELFF,TGTGCCAGCAGTTTATCAGCACGGAACACCGGGGAGCTGTTTTTT
.,TRBV18,.,TRBJ2-5,CASSLPGPQTYF,TGTGCCAGCTCACTACCCGGGCCTCAGACCTACTTC
TRBD2,TRBV9,.,TRBJ2-2,CASSMGLAGSFPGELFF,TGTGCCAGCAGCATGGGACTAGCGGGTTCCTTCCCCGGGGAGCTGTTTTTT
.,TRBV30,.,TRBJ1-1,CAWSTIITEAFF,TGTGCCTGGAGTACCATCATAACTGAAGCTTTCTTT
TRBD1,TRBV7-2,once,TRBJ2-2,CASSPFTGAGTGELFF,TGTGCCAGCAGCCCTTTCACAGGGGCGGGCACCGGGGAGCTGTTTTTT
.,TRBV28,few,TRBJ2-7,CASSRQREISYEQYF,TGTGCCAGCAGCCGCCAACGGGAGATAAGCTACGAGCAGTACTTC
.,TRBV23-1,.,TRBJ2-3,CASLRGQTRTDTQYF,TGCGCCAGCCTTCGGGGGCAGACCCGCACAGATACGCAGTATTTT
TRBD1,TRBV5-1,.,TRBJ2-7,CASSRDRGTEQYF,TGCGCCAGCAGCCGGGACAGGGGTACCGAGCAGTACTTC
TRBD1,TRBV7-7,once,TRBJ2-2,CASSSGQGTGELFF,TGTGCTAGCAGCTCAGGACAGGGCACCGGGGAGCTGTTTTTT
.,TRBV14,.,TRBJ1-6,CASSQTYNSPLHF,TGTGCCAGCAGCCAAACTTATAATTCACCCCTCCACTTT
TRBD2,TRBV25-1,.,TRBJ2-1,CASSISGSSYNEQFF,TGTGCCAGCAGTATAAGCGGGAGTTCCTACAATGAGCAGTTCTTC
.,TRBV19,.,TRBJ2-5,CASSIGPVMGETQYF,TGTGCCAGTAGTATCGGCCCCGTGATGGGAGAGACCCAGTACTTC
TRBD1,TRBV7-2,many,TRBJ2-1,CASSPGQGARNEQFF,TGTGCCAGCAGCCCCGGACAGGGGGCTAGAAATGAGCAGTTCTTC
TRBD2,TRBV27,.,TRBJ2-3,CASSSGTILTDTQYF,TGTGCCAGCAGTAGCGGGACCATTCTTACTGATACGCAGTATTTT
TRBD1,TRBV7-7,.,TRBJ2-5,CASSSTGYRDRQETQYF,TGTGCTAGCAGCTCTACGGGATACCGGGACAGGCAAGAGACCCAGTACTTC
.,TRBV11-3,.,TRBJ2-5,CASSPTGGETQYF,TGTGCCAGCAGCCCCACGGGCGGTGAGACCCAGTACTTC
.,TRBV5-6,.,TRBJ2-1,CASSGLLYNEQFF,TGTGCCAGCAGCGGACTTCTCTACAATGAGCAGTTCTTC
TRBD1,TRBV18,.,TRBJ2-5,CASSPDRRETQYF,TGTGCCAGCTCACCGGACAGGAGGGAGACCCAGTACTTC
TRBD1,TRBV19,.,TRBJ2-7,CASSIGRDRGYEQYF,TGTGCCAGTAGTATCGGAAGGGACAGGGGGTACGAGCAGTACTTC
.,TRBV5-6,few,TRBJ2-5,CASSLVGAWEETQYF,TGTGCCAGCAGCTTGGTAGGGGCATGGGAAGAGACCCAGTACTTC
.,TRBV28,.,TRBJ1-2,CASSFQRGGGYTF,TGTGCCAGCAGTTTCCAGCGAGGGGGTGGCTACACCTTC
.,TRBV6-6,.,TRBJ2-6,CASSYRERGANVLTF,TGTGCCAGCAGTTACCGGGAAAGGGGGGCCAACGTCCTGACTTTC
.,TRBV5-5,.,TRBJ2-7,CASSRTGQVVSYEQYF,TGTGCCAGCAGCAGAACAGGGCAAGTTGTGTCCTACGAGCAGTACTTC
TRBD1,TRBV5-4,.,TRBJ1-5,CASSSGQGGNQPQHF,TGTGCCAGCAGCTCGGGACAGGGTGGCAATCAGCCCCAGCATTTT
.,TRBV9,.,TRBJ2-1,CASSVALRGEQFF,TGTGCCAGCAGCGTAGCCCTCCGAGGTGAGCAGTTCTTC
.,TRBV27,.,TRBJ1-2,CASSLNRLGGNYGYTF,TGTGCCAGCTCTTTAAACAGGCTGGGGGGTAACTATGGCTACACCTTC
.,TRBV2,.,TRBJ1-5,CASSGQNDQPQHF,TGTGCCAGCAGTGGGCAGAACGATCAGCCCCAGCATTTT
TRBD2,TRBV11-3,.,TRBJ2-1,CASSLYSGIVDNEQFF,TGTGCCAGCAGTTTGTATAGCGGGATTGTGGACAATGAGCAGTTCTTC
TRBD1,TRBV19,.,TRBJ1-4,CASSSSRDRGIRTNEKLFF,TGTGCCAGTAGCAGTTCCCGGGACAGGGGAATTAGGACTAATGAAAAACTGTTTTTT
.,TRBV18,.,TRBJ1-3,CASSPPGGNTIYF,TGTGCCAGCTCACCTCCAGGCGGAAACACCATATATTTT
TRBD1,TRBV5-1,.,TRBJ2-5,CASSFPGTGGDAIETQYF,TGCGCCAGCAGCTTCCCCGGGACAGGGGGTGACGCAATAGAGACCCAGTACTTC
TRBD1,TRBV7-6,once,TRBJ2-7,CASSTGTGNYEQYF,TGTGCCAGCAGCACGGGGACAGGGAACTACGAGCAGTACTTC
TRBD1,TRBV2,once,TRBJ1-1,CASSARDRGFRANTEAFF,TGTGCCAGCAGTGCCCGGGACAGGGGCTTTAGGGCGAACACTGAAGCTTTCTTT
TRBD1,TRBV5-1,once,TRBJ1-2,CASSDPGQTNYGYTF,TGCGCCAGCAGCGACCCGGGACAGACTAACTATGGCTACACCTTC
TRBD1,TRBV4-1,.,TRBJ1-4,CASSQGRDSDEKLFF,TGCGCCAGCAGCCAAGGCCGGGACAGTGATGAAAAACTGTTTTTT
.,TRBV27,.,TRBJ1-4,CASSFIGGDEKLFF,TGTGCCAGCAGTTTTATTGGGGGGGATGAAAAACTGTTTTTT
.,TRBV9,.,TRBJ2-7,CASSETTSTSYEQYF,TGTGCCAGCAGCGAAACAACTAGCACCTCCTACGAGCAGTACTTC
.,TRBV21-1,.,TRBJ1-4,CASSRRRPNEKLFF,TGTGCCAGCAGCAGGAGACGTCCTAATGAAAAACTGTTTTTT
.,TRBV27,.,TRBJ2-3,CASSLFSRGLDTQYF,TGTGCCAGCAGTTTATTTTCCAGGGGTCTCGATACGCAGTATTTT
.,TRBV5-1,.,TRBJ2-5,CASSYRQELDTQYF,TGCGCCAGCAGCTACCGACAGGAGTTGGATACCCAGTACTTC
.,TRBV7-3,once,TRBJ2-5,CASSIDSQETQYF,TGTGCCAGCAGCATCGACAGCCAAGAGACCCAGTACTTC
TRBD2,TRBV14,few,TRBJ2-1,CASSGRGLASNEQFF,TGTGCCAGCAGCGGAAGGGGACTAGCGTCGAATGAGCAGTTCTTC
.,TRBV6-6,.,TRBJ2-7,CASRQHYEQYF,TGTGCCAGCCGACAGCACTACGAGCAGTACTTC
.,TRBV30,.,TRBJ1-1,CAWSRVVTVLNTEAFF,TGTGCCTGGAGTAGGGTGGTGACAGTCTTAAACACTGAAGCTTTCTTT
.,TRBV4-2,.,TRBJ2-7,CASSQRGTSDEQYF,TGTGCCAGCAGCCAGAGGGGAACCTCCGACGAGCAGTACTTC
.,TRBV14,.,TRBJ2-2,CASSQSRNTGELFF,TGTGCCAGCAGCCAAAGCCGGAACACCGGGGAGCTGTTTTTT
.,TRBV27,.,TRBJ1-5,CASSWGQPQHF,TGTGCCAGCAGTTGGGGTCAGCCCCAGCATTTT
.,TRBV5-1,.,TRBJ1-2,CASSLGGDHGYTF,TGCGCCAGCAGCTTGGGAGGGGACCATGGCTACACCTTC
.,TRBV7-9,.,TRBJ2-1,CASSLDGDSYNEQFF,TGTGCCAGCAGCTTAGACGGGGACTCCTACAATGAGCAGTTCTTC